The 19 T cell receptor beta chains in this list originate from one sample, sequenced in a study of OX40 agonist ivuxolimab in advanced cancers. Library preparation employed the immunoSEQ multiplex PCR assay. Sourced from immuneACCESS, this table was stored by TCRdb with only in-frame sequences that have V and J called. A share of the clones is absent; for the studies checked, an unresolved V gene accounts for under half, and the remainder has no known explanation. In all, the sample holds tens of thousands of clones, and around 87% of those were seen once. The top ten clones comprise roughly 4.5% of the sample. Sequenced material: CD4+ or CD8+ T cells sorted from blood, taken in a trial of the OX40 agonist ivuxolimab. The receptors were sampled from an adult with an advanced solid tumor such as melanoma, head and neck, liver or kidney cancer.

The chain joins TRBV19 to TRBJ1-3; D perhaps matches TRBD1 (5 bases). Trimming cost V 3 bases and J 4 bases, with 10 bases left between them. There are 14 residues in the CDR3. Germline CDR1 reads LNHDA; CDR2 reads SQIVND (reference sequence). The CDR3 bases are TGTGCCAGTAGTATGGGGGGAGCCGGAAACACCATATATTTT. Protein product: CASSMGGAGNTIYF.

The gene calls are TRBV27 and TRBJ1-3; maybe TRBD1 (6 bases). Germline loops: CDR1 MNHEY, CDR2 SMNVEV (reference sequence). Trimming left V 6 bases short and J 0 bases short, with 9 bases between. There are 14 residues in the CDR3. DNA for the CDR3: TGTGCCAGCAGGGCGGACAGCTCTGGAAACACCATATATTTT. It translates to CASRADSSGNTIYF.

The rearrangement uses TRBV5-1 and TRBJ2-7, with a tentative D call TRBD2 (8 bases). This CDR3 spans 16 amino acids. Germline CDR1 and CDR2: SGHRS and YFSETQ. V was shortened by 4 bases and J by 2 bases, with 19 bases between the two germline ends. The CDR3: CASSPGGGRSPYEQYF. The DNA of the CDR3 is TGCGCCAGCAGCCCGGGAGGGGGCCGCAGCCCCTACGAGCAGTACTTC. Based on the CDR3 plus reference TRBV5-1 and TRBJ2-7, the full variable domain is KAGVTQTPRYLIKTRGQQVTLSCSPISGHRSVSWYQQTPGQGLQFLFEYFSETQRNKGNFPGRFSGRQFSNSRSEMNVSTLELGDSALYLCASSPGGGRSPYEQYFGPGTRLTVT.

This clone came up once. The J gene is TRBJ1-2, the V gene TRBV14; TRBD1 might be the D (5 bases). This CDR3 is built from 14 residues. V was trimmed by 4 bases and J by 4 bases, leaving 13 bases between them. Germline V CDR1 and CDR2: SGHDN, FVKESK. The CDR3 sequence is CASSPQSGFYGYTF. In nucleotides, the CDR3 is TGTGCCAGCAGCCCACAGTCAGGGTTCTATGGCTACACCTTC.

V is TRBV5-1 and J is TRBJ2-1; the D is unclear. V lost 3 bases, J lost 2 bases, and 15 bases lay in between. The CDR3 length is 16 residues. The germline V gene encodes CDR1 SGHRS and CDR2 YFSETQ. The CDR3 spells CASSSRSSRTYNEQFF. The CDR3 DNA reads TGCGCCAGCAGCTCTCGGTCATCCCGAACCTACAATGAGCAGTTCTTC.

The sample holds one count of this clone. The J gene is TRBJ2-3, the V gene TRBV5-5, with TRBD2 matching over 9 bases. Germline CDR1 is SGHKS and CDR2 is YYEKEE (reference sequence). V gave up 4 bases and J gave up 5 bases; unmatched junction bases: 11. This CDR3 contains 16 residues. Here the CDR3 reads CASSPYIAGVIDTQYF. The CDR3 bases are TGTGCCAGCAGCCCCTACATAGCGGGAGTTATAGATACGCAGTATTTT. The full variable domain, in which reference TRBV5-5 and TRBJ2-3 provide the parts outside the CDR3, is DAGVTQSPTHLIKTRGQQVTLRCSPISGHKSVSWYQQVLGQGPQFIFQYYEKEERGRGNFPDRFSARQFPNYSSELNVNALLLGDSALYLCASSPYIAGVIDTQYFGPGTRLTVL.

This clone was observed a few times. CDR3 sequence (DNA): TGTGCCAGTAGTATCCAAGGGGACCTCACTGAAGCTTTCTTT. The encoded protein is CASSIQGDLTEAFF. The V and J genes are TRBV19 and TRBJ1-1, with TRBD1 as a possible D gene (5 bases). The V end lost 3 bases, the J end lost 4 bases, and 12 bases lay between the germline ends. CDR1 and CDR2 from the germline V gene are LNHDA and SQIVND (reference sequence). The CDR3 is 14 amino acids.

The rearrangement uses TRBV7-9 and TRBJ2-3; D tentatively fits TRBD1 or TRBD2 (5 bases each). The germline V gene encodes CDR1 SEHNR and CDR2 FQNEAQ (reference sequence). This CDR3 spans 13 amino acids. V shed 2 bases and J shed 8 bases, with 11 bases lying between them. CDR3 residues: CASSLFPGPTQYF. DNA of the CDR3: TGTGCCAGCAGCTTATTCCCGGGACCTACGCAGTATTTT.

The chain recombines TRBV19 with TRBJ2-2, with TRBD2 matching over 14 bases. The CDR3 consists of 16 residues. CDR1 and CDR2 from the germline V gene are LNHDA and SQIVND (reference sequence). The J segment lost 8 bases and the V segment lost 5 bases, leaving 7 bases of the junction unmatched. CDR3 bases: TGTGCCAGTAGTCCTTCCGGGACTAGCGGGAGAGGGGAGCTGTTTTTT. Translating it yields CASSPSGTSGRGELFF.

The rearrangement joins TRBV28 to TRBJ2-7, with TRBD2 matching over 9 bases. The CDR3 contains 15 residues. Trimming removed 7 bases from V and 9 bases from J; junction bases left unmatched: 16. Per germline, CDR1 MDHEN and CDR2 SYDVKM. The CDR3 sequence: CASTRDAGTSYRQYF. The CDR3 DNA is TGTGCCAGCACCCGCGATGCAGGGACTAGCTATCGGCAGTACTTC. Variable domain in full (rest from reference TRBV28 and TRBJ2-7): DVKVTQSSRYLVKRTGEKVFLECVQDMDHENMFWYRQDPGLGLRLIYFSYDVKMKEKGDIPEGYSVSREKKERFSLILESASTNQTSMYLCASTRDAGTSYRQYFGPGTRLTVT.

The V gene is TRBV6-6, the J gene TRBJ2-2, with 9 bases lining up with TRBD1. The V and J ends lost 6 bases and 6 bases, in that order; junction bases with no gene match: 5. Germline V gene lookup returns CDR1 MNHNY and CDR2 SVGAGI (reference sequence). There are 14 residues in the CDR3. CDR3 bases: TGTGCCAGCAGCAAGGACAGGGGATCCGGGGAGCTGTTTTTT. Its protein is CASSKDRGSGELFF.

The V gene is TRBV12-2, the J gene TRBJ2-6; no DNA check was done on the table's D call, TRBD1. TRBV12-2 is given as a pseudogene. This CDR3 has 21 amino acids. CDR3 sequence: CASRLALGRARGPSGANVLTF. The DNA of the CDR3 is TGTGCAAGTCGCTTAGCGCTGGGTCGCGCCAGGGGCCCCTCTGGTGCCAACGTCCTGACTTTC.

This clone was found once. The gene calls are TRBV28 and TRBJ2-7, with 8 bases lining up with TRBD1. There are 16 residues in the CDR3. CDR1 MDHEN and CDR2 SYDVKM come from the germline V gene. Trimming removed 1 base from V and 5 bases from J; junction bases left unmatched: 10. CDR3 loop: CASSLSGQGEFHEQYF. DNA for the CDR3: TGTGCCAGCAGTTTATCAGGACAGGGAGAATTCCACGAGCAGTACTTC. The full variable domain, completed using reference TRBV28 and TRBJ2-7, is DVKVTQSSRYLVKRTGEKVFLECVQDMDHENMFWYRQDPGLGLRLIYFSYDVKMKEKGDIPEGYSVSREKKERFSLILESASTNQTSMYLCASSLSGQGEFHEQYFGPGTRLTVT.

This clone came up once. The chain recombines TRBV11-3 with TRBJ2-7, with unresolved D. This CDR3 is 10 amino acids long. In germline, CDR1 is SGHNT, CDR2 YENEEA. V lost 8 bases, J lost 3 bases, and 5 bases lay in between. CDR3 loop: CASGNYEQYV. For the CDR3, the DNA is TGTGCCAGCGGAAACTACGAGCAGTACGTC.

This rearrangement joins TRBV7-2 to TRBJ2-5, with D perhaps TRBD1 (5 bases). The CDR3 is 15 amino acids. The V and J ends lost 1 base and 1 base respectively, with 10 bases between them. Germline CDR1 is SGHTA and CDR2 is FQGNSA. CDR3 sequence reads: CASSLVGDSQETQYF. The CDR3 nucleotides read TGTGCCAGCAGCTTAGTCGGTGACAGCCAAGAGACCCAGTACTTC.

The chain recombines TRBV19 with TRBJ2-2; 7 positions agree with TRBD1. The CDR3 sequence is 13 residues long. Trimming took 8 bases from V and 3 from J; bases not matched to a gene: 3. CDR1 and CDR2 (germline): LNHDA, SQIVND (reference sequence). In nucleotides, the CDR3 is TGTGCCAGTGATACAGGGGACACCGGGGAGCTGTTTTTT. It encodes CASDTGDTGELFF.

The V and J genes are TRBV6-6 and TRBJ1-2, with D possibly TRBD1 on 6 matching bases. CDR3 length equals 14 residues. The V gene lost 6 bases and the J gene lost 4 bases, with 15 bases spanning the gap. The germline V gene has CDR1 MNHNY and CDR2 SVGAGI (reference sequence). The CDR3 coding sequence is TGTGCCAGCAGCCATAGGGTGACAGGCTATGGCTACACCTTC. Its translation is CASSHRVTGYGYTF.

CDR3 region: CASSPYVYGSHTEAFF. The CDR3 DNA reads TGTGCCAGCAGCCCATATGTCTATGGGAGCCACACTGAAGCTTTCTTT. The genes are TRBV5-6 and TRBJ1-1; D remains unclear. The V gene's germline CDR1 is SGHDT and CDR2 YYEEEE. CDR3 length: 16 amino acids. The ends were cut back, 4 bases at V and 3 bases at J, with 19 bases in the middle.

The chain employs TRBV19 and TRBJ2-5; 9 bases map to TRBD2. After removal of 9 bases from V and 5 bases from J, the junction contained 16 bases not matched to a gene. The CDR3 sequence is 16 residues long. The germline V gene has CDR1 LNHDA and CDR2 SQIVND (reference sequence). The CDR3 region is CASSKLGLAGSETQYF. The CDR3 bases are TGTGCCAGCTCAAAATTGGGACTAGCAGGTTCCGAGACCCAGTACTTC.